This T cell receptor beta chain was captured by sequencing in a study of T cells in tuberculosis (dated by TCRdb to about 2018). For the wider study: In the study, CD1B tetramers and high-throughput TCR immunosequencing were combined to characterize T cells specific for the mycobacterial lipid antigen glucose monomycolate (GMM). A South African clinical cohort compared IGRA-negative adolescents, IGRA-positive adolescents with latent tuberculosis and adults with active tuberculosis, ten per group.

Turning to this clone: Its antigen is not yet known. It has no much larger one-base neighbor in the sample; base qualities were not kept.

At study entry, a tuberculin skin test and the QuantiFERON-TB GOLD In-Tube IGRA were used to screen adolescents for latent tuberculosis infection. Immunosequencing was performed on unsorted cryopreserved PBMC and covered about 110,000 T cells per clinical donor on average. Eleven high schools in the Worcester region of the Western Cape, South Africa, served as enrollment sites for adolescents aged 12 to 18 years. Roughly 10 adolescents infected with M. tuberculosis and about 10 uninfected adolescents were chosen and matched for age and sex. PBMC from adolescents were isolated by density centrifugation from freshly drawn heparinized blood and then cryopreserved. TCR libraries were generated with the immunoSEQ multiplex PCR assay, using TCR-beta and/or TCR-alpha/delta assays for each sample. The amplified TCR libraries were sequenced using the Illumina high-throughput platform. Per the source publication's procedure: Clustering and dimensionality reduction relied on pairwise TCRdist distances among GMM-specific receptors from T cells that were either sorted ex vivo or expanded in vitro. Each clinical repertoire was scored by mean NN-distance, the average TCRdist to the nearest 10% of tetramer-positive reference sequences. GEM TCR motif frequency was computed as the fraction of unique TCRs matching known GEM sequences by V/J usage and CDR3 length. Active tuberculosis was classified by linear discriminant analysis with leave-one-out cross-validation, implemented in scikit-learn. Imported from immuneACCESS, the table was reduced by TCRdb to in-frame sequences with V and J called. These copies leave out some clones; in studies compared against another copy, an unresolved V gene accounts for under half, and the cause of the remainder is not known. V and J calls and clone size are copied from that table; D and trimming were computed from the DNA. Present in this sample are about 40,000 clones, 90% to 95% of which were seen just once. 12% of the sample comes from the top ten.

For CDR1 and CDR2, the germline V gene lists SGHTA and FQGNSA. V loses 1 base at its end and J loses 4 bases; junction bases beyond the gene matches: 5. The CDR3 runs 15 residues from the cysteine to the phenylalanine. Only the CDR3 region is kept as DNA, spanning 45 bases read in frame from base 1. Overall results and qualifications from the work: Smaller mean NN-distances to GMM-specific TCRs were observed in active tuberculosis TCR-alpha repertoires than in IGRA-negative controls, suggesting clonal expansion of GMM-specific TCRs. Clinical samples were selected based on which cryopreserved specimens were available, and the active tuberculosis cases were adults whereas the controls were adolescents. A classifier using the diverse GMM-specific repertoire reached approximately 89% accuracy (AUROC about 0.9), compared with 70% accuracy using GEM motif frequencies. The smaller NN-distances were partly driven by shorter CDR3-alpha lengths in active tuberculosis patients, and the difference for TCR-beta did not reach statistical significance.

The source material was PBMCs. The V gene is TRBV7-2 and the J gene is TRBJ1-1; TRBD1 lines up with 8 middle nucleotides. The receptor's source is a donor between 10 and 29 years old with latent tuberculosis or without tuberculosis infection. Some clones in this sample may be carry-over from other donors' samples. Here the CDR3 is given as CASSLVETGVTEAFF. The DNA sequence follows: TGTGCCAGCAGCTTAGTCGAGACAGGGGTCACTGAAGCTTTCTTT.